A single T cell receptor beta chain is shown here with its context. Sequence at one end of the junction differs from germline and may be a read error. The sample belongs to a study of PD-1 blockade in classical Hodgkin lymphoma. Looking at the study overall: The study gave patients nivolumab 3 mg/kg intravenously every 2 weeks.

This sample's time point: cycle 4 day 1 (C4D1), after five to seven weeks of nivolumab. No patient escaped relapse after autologous stem cell transplantation, and brentuximab vedotin exposure varied. The CDR3 covers 16 residues. The germline V gene has CDR1 SGHRS and CDR2 YFSETQ. Assay used: immunoSEQ multiplex PCR; TCRdb lists only in-frame clones, some missing. The sample records roughly 50,000 clones, almost 90% being singletons. Sequences were derived from peripheral blood mononuclear cells (PBMCs), sampled before the fourth cycle of nivolumab. The chain is built from TRBV5-1 and TRBJ2-1; 8 bases are shared with TRBD2. The sequence was collected from a human donor with classical Hodgkin lymphoma. The CDR3 DNA sequence: TGCGCCAGCAGGTTGGTGTACGGGAGGGCCCGCAATGAGCAGTTCTTC. The encoded protein is CASRLVYGRARNEQFF. The whole variable domain, filled in from reference TRBV5-1 and TRBJ2-1, reads KAGVTQTPRYLIKTRGQQVTLSCSPISGHRSVSWYQQTPGQGLQFLFEYFSETQRNKGNFPGRFSGRQFSNSRSEMNVSTLELGDSALYLCASRLVYGRARNEQFFGPGTRLTVL.